These T cell receptor beta chains were read from a single sample in a study of blood T cells in healthy people across ages. TCRdb itself ran the 5' RACE reads through MiXCR, one entry per CDR3 protein. The data show 980,000 or so distinct CDR3 sequences, around 49% seen once. What was sequenced was blood. These receptors all come from a young man in good health. Each CDR3 is given with its conserved first and last residue. The D gene is left open where the match is weak. Clone size appears in some rows only: once, few, many, or a class for an expanded clone.

CVSSQDGRYGYTF TGTGTCAGCAGCCAAGATGGTCGCTATGGCTACACCTTC TRBJ1-2 TRBV3-1 . .
CASSPTDRGYTEAFF TGTGCCAGCAGCCCCACGGACAGGGGGTACACTGAAGCTTTCTTT TRBJ1-1 TRBV3-1 few TRBD1
CASSPYGGDGYTF TGTGCCAGCAGTCCCTATGGGGGGGATGGCTACACCTTC TRBJ1-2 TRBV6-6 few .
CASSLMVGTSGGSNTQYF TGTGCCAGCAGCTTAATGGTCGGGACTAGCGGGGGGTCGAATACGCAGTATTTT TRBJ2-3 TRBV7-3 . TRBD2
CASSRNGLAIQETQYF TGTGCCAGCAGCAGAAACGGACTCGCCATACAAGAGACCCAGTACTTC TRBJ2-5 TRBV12-3/TRBV12-4 . .
CASSGNSYSYNEQFF TGTGCCAGCAGCGGGAACTCGTACTCCTACAATGAGCAGTTCTTC TRBJ2-1 TRBV7-2 . .
CASSQEAGEGGKLFF TGTGCCAGCAGCCAAGAGGCAGGGGAAGGTGGAAAACTGTTTTTT TRBJ1-4 TRBV4-2 . .
CASSYGRKFEAFF TGTGCCAGCAGTTACGGGCGGAAGTTTGAAGCTTTCTTT TRBJ1-1 TRBV6-2/TRBV6-3 . .
CASSHPTVPDADTQYF TGCGCCAGCAGCCACCCGACAGTTCCGGACGCAGATACGCAGTATTTT TRBJ2-3 TRBV5-1 few .
CAWSSGSWGYTF TGTGCCTGGAGTTCCGGGAGTTGGGGCTACACCTTC TRBJ1-2 TRBV30 . .
CASSLLAGGLTDTQYF TGTGCCAGCAGTCTACTAGCGGGGGGTCTCACAGATACGCAGTATTTT TRBJ2-3 TRBV7-2 many TRBD2
CASSLAALPSSYEQYF TGTGCCAGCAGCTTAGCTGCCTTGCCTAGCTCCTACGAGCAGTACTTC TRBJ2-7 TRBV7-2 many .
CASSFSGAQETQYF TGTGCCAGCAGCTTCTCAGGGGCCCAAGAGACCCAGTACTTC TRBJ2-5 TRBV11-2 . .
CASSPDRVRSSYERYF TGTGCCAGCAGCCCGGACAGGGTCCGGAGCTCCTACGAGCGGTACTTC TRBJ2-4 TRBV12-3/TRBV12-4 . TRBD1
CASSPPGAAGNTEAFF TGTGCCAGCTCACCACCAGGGGCTGCGGGAAACACTGAAGCTTTCTTT TRBJ1-1 TRBV18 . .
CSALSPQRGGAEQYF TGCAGTGCTCTCTCCCCCCAGCGGGGGGGTGCCGAGCAGTACTTC TRBJ2-7 TRBV20-1 . TRBD2
CASSPRGGGAGDTQYF TGTGCCAGCAGCCCCCGAGGCGGGGGGGCAGGAGATACGCAGTATTTT TRBJ2-3 TRBV9 . TRBD2
CASSLASGGEAFF TGCGCCAGCAGCTTGGCATCCGGAGGCGAAGCTTTCTTT TRBJ1-1 TRBV5-1 few .
CASSQDGGTYQETQYF TGCGCCAGCAGCCAAGATGGAGGGACGTACCAAGAGACCCAGTACTTC TRBJ2-5 TRBV4-1 . .
CASSFGTGEPQHF TGTGCCAGCAGTTTTGGGACAGGGGAGCCCCAGCATTTT TRBJ1-5 TRBV6-6 few TRBD1
CASSLEGRWADTQYF TGCGCCAGCAGCTTGGAAGGGCGTTGGGCGGATACGCAGTATTTT TRBJ2-3 TRBV5-1 few .
CASSQAHQGSNSPLHF TGCGCCAGCAGCCAAGCCCATCAAGGAAGTAATTCACCCCTCCACTTT TRBJ1-6 TRBV4-1 . .
CASSQDRGGAYNEQYF TGCGCCAGCAGCCAAGATCGAGGGGGGGCCTACAATGAGCAGTACTTC TRBJ2-7 TRBV4-3 few .
CAISGGPSDYEQYF TGTGCCATCAGTGGGGGACCTAGCGACTACGAGCAGTACTTC TRBJ2-7 TRBV10-3 . .
CSAEGGNGREQYF TGCAGCGCCGAGGGGGGTAATGGCCGCGAGCAGTACTTC TRBJ2-7 TRBV29-1 . .
CASSVGGRDGNQPQHF TGTGCCAGCAGCGTAGGGGGCCGGGACGGCAATCAGCCCCAGCATTTT TRBJ1-5 TRBV9 . .
CSASIGVDTEAFF TGCAGTGCTAGTATAGGGGTTGACACTGAAGCTTTCTTT TRBJ1-1 TRBV20-1 once .
CASSFITSGFRVNEQFF TGTGCCAGCAGCTTTATCACGTCTGGATTTCGGGTGAATGAGCAGTTCTTC TRBJ2-1 TRBV7-2 many .
CASSLALGSNTGELFF TGTGCCAGCAGCTTAGCGCTCGGGTCCAACACCGGGGAGCTGTTTTTT TRBJ2-2 TRBV7-9 . .
CASSFGTSSYEQYF TGTGCCAGCAGCTTCGGGACGTCCTCCTACGAGCAGTACTTC TRBJ2-7 TRBV5-1 few .
CASSLTRLYNEQFF TGTGCCAGCAGTTTAACTAGGCTCTACAATGAGCAGTTCTTC TRBJ2-1 TRBV12-3/TRBV12-4 many .
CARSWWGQVGYEQYF TGTGCCCGCAGCTGGTGGGGACAGGTGGGCTACGAGCAGTACTTC TRBJ2-7 TRBV7-9 . TRBD1
CSALRRDGPETQYF TGCAGTGCCCTTCGCCGGGACGGGCCAGAGACCCAGTACTTC TRBJ2-5 TRBV20-1 . .
CASSFDWGEAFF TGCGCCAGCAGTTTCGACTGGGGCGAAGCTTTCTTT TRBJ1-1 TRBV4-3 few .
CSAGGQSYQPQHF TGCAGTGCAGGTGGACAGTCCTATCAGCCCCAGCATTTT TRBJ1-5 TRBV20-1 few .
CASSLAGGGVTTGELFF TGTGCCAGCAGCTTAGCTGGGGGCGGGGTGACCACCGGGGAGCTGTTTTTT TRBJ2-2 TRBV7-2 . .
CASSSAGQATYEQYF TGTGCCAGCAGCTCCGCCGGACAGGCTACCTACGAGCAGTACTTC TRBJ2-7 TRBV7-8 few TRBD1
CASSQDRISNQPQHF TGTGCCAGCAGCCAAGACCGAATTAGCAATCAGCCCCAGCATTTT TRBJ1-5 TRBV27 once .
CSARDPSGVGYGFLHF TGCAGTGCTAGAGATCCCTCGGGGGTGGGGTACGGCTTCCTCCACTTT TRBJ1-6 TRBV20-1 . .
CSAVATDTQYF TGCAGCGCCGTAGCCACGGATACGCAGTATTTT TRBJ2-3 TRBV29-1 . .
CASSYNGSPFF TGTGCCAGCAGTTACAACGGGTCCCCGTTCTTC TRBJ2-1 TRBV6-5 . .
CASSQGVLPTYEQYF TGTGCCAGCAGCCAAGGTGTACTTCCGACTTACGAGCAGTACTTC TRBJ2-7 TRBV3-1 . .
CASSSGLLTDTQYF TGTGCCAGCAGCTCGGGACTCCTCACAGATACGCAGTATTTT TRBJ2-3 TRBV6-1 . .
CASSAPGTGVTQYF TGTGCCAGTAGTGCCCCCGGGACAGGGGTGACCCAGTACTTC TRBJ2-5 TRBV19 . TRBD1
CASSQAGGLTDTQYF TGTGCCAGCAGCCAAGCGGGGGGGCTCACAGATACGCAGTATTTT TRBJ2-3 TRBV2 many TRBD2
CASSVPDRGGGYTF TGTGCCAGCAGTGTCCCGGACAGGGGGGGTGGCTACACCTTC TRBJ1-2 TRBV6-1 many TRBD1
CASSLEKGTDTQYF TGTGCCAGCAGCTTAGAAAAAGGAACCGACACCCAGTACTTC TRBJ2-5 TRBV7-2 . .
CSARGDREYYGYTF TGCAGTGCTAGGGGGGACAGGGAATACTATGGCTACACCTTC TRBJ1-2 TRBV20-1 once TRBD1
CAISGPGQGLGEQYF TGTGCCATCAGTGGCCCGGGACAGGGGTTAGGGGAGCAGTACTTC TRBJ2-7 TRBV10-3 . TRBD1
CASSLGQGGKRETQYF TGTGCCAGCAGTCTTGGACAGGGGGGGAAACGAGAGACCCAGTACTTC TRBJ2-5 TRBV6-1 . TRBD1
CASSPQGNYGYTF TGTGCCAGCAGCCCACAGGGGAACTATGGCTACACCTTC TRBJ1-2 TRBV7-6 many TRBD1
CASSPWEAYNEQFF TGTGCCAGCAGCCCCTGGGAGGCCTACAATGAGCAGTTCTTC TRBJ2-1 TRBV4-2 . .
CSATQSYEQYF TGCAGTGCTACCCAATCCTACGAGCAGTACTTC TRBJ2-7 TRBV20-1 . .
CVSSKVGQLRETQYF TGTGTCAGCAGCAAAGTGGGCCAACTTCGTGAGACCCAGTACTTC TRBJ2-5 TRBV21-1 . .
CASSYVAGEVSDTQYF TGTGCCAGCAGCTACGTGGCGGGGGAGGTCTCAGATACGCAGTATTTT TRBJ2-3 TRBV7-2 few TRBD2
CASSPRRDRANYGYTF TGTGCCAGCTCCCCTCGACGGGACAGGGCTAACTATGGCTACACCTTC TRBJ1-2 TRBV21-1 few .
CSARPPPASGMMDSQYF TGCAGTGCTAGGCCACCCCCCGCTAGCGGGATGATGGATTCGCAGTATTTT TRBJ2-3 TRBV20-1 once TRBD2
CASSLLGQAQETQYF TGTGCCAGCAGCCTCCTGGGGCAGGCTCAAGAGACCCAGTACTTC TRBJ2-5 TRBV9 few .